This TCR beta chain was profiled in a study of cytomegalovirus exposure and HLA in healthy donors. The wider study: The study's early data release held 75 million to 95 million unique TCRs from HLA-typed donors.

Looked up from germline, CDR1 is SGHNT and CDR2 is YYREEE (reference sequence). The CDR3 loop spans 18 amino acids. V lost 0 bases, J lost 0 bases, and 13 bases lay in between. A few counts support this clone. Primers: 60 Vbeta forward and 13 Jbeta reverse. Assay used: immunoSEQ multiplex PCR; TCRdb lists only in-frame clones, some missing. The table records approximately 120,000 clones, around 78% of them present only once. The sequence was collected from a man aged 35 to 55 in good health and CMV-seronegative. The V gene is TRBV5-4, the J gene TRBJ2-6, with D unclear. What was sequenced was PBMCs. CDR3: CASSLGRLDLSGANVLTF. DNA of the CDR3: TGTGCCAGCAGCTTGGGTCGACTTGACCTCTCTGGGGCCAACGTCCTGACTTTC.